This T cell receptor (beta chain) was profiled in a study of blood T cell repertoires in COVID-19. V trimming: 5 bases; J trimming: 10 bases; junction bases outside the gene matches: 7. Germline lookup yields CDR1 KGHDR and CDR2 SFDVKD. This CDR3 has 15 residues. Measured with immunoSEQ multiplex PCR; TCRdb has only the in-frame clones, and not every one. The sample shows under 150,000 clones, more than 80% of them seen only once. V and J are TRBV24-1 and TRBJ2-1; 13 bases align to TRBD2. Sequencing input: peripheral blood. The receptor was derived from a human donor in a cohort sampled during active COVID-19. CDR3 nucleotide sequence: TGTGCCACCAGTGCACTGACTAGCGGGGGGTGGGAGCAGTTCTTC. Its protein is CATSALTSGGWEQFF.